This record concerns one T cell receptor beta chain sequence. Its specificity is unknown. This entry is derived from a study of radiation and T cells in renal cell carcinoma. About the research overall: Nephrectomy followed 15 Gy stereotactic body radiation by 4 weeks. Study-wide findings and caveats: No pretreatment tumor biopsies were available for baseline clonotypes.

Germline CDR1 MDHEN, CDR2 SYDVKM. Trimming shortened V by 10 bases and J by 0 bases, and 10 bases separated the two germline ends. The CDR3 sequence is 12 residues long. The assay was immunoSEQ multiplex PCR, and TCRdb's table has in-frame clones only and misses some. Among about 130,000 clones listed, around 81% were seen once. The sample's time point: blood 2 weeks post-SBRT. This sample's treatment: 15 Gy SBRT to primary tumor, nephrectomy 4 weeks later. After SBRT, blood was collected at 2 and 4 weeks, plus baseline. Clear cell pathology was present in this patient's renal cell carcinoma. V and J are TRBV28 and TRBJ2-7; D perhaps matches TRBD2 (5 bases). Sample: blood, taken from a patient whose treatment included radiotherapy and nephrectomy. The TCR comes from a man aged 45-65 years with renal cell carcinoma. CDR3 sequence: CATGLDSYEQYF. The CDR3 DNA reads as TGTGCCACAGGACTGGACTCCTACGAGCAGTACTTC.